The rows below give T cell receptor beta chains drawn from one sample of a study of T cell changes during pregnancy in multiple sclerosis. Generated by immunoSEQ multiplex PCR, the TCRdb table keeps only in-frame clones and is missing some. The repertoire holds over 55,000 clones, around 94% seen once, with 2.5% to 3.5% in the top ten. The sample was CD8+ T cells from peripheral blood mononuclear cells, taken in the third trimester of pregnancy. The receptors shown here come from a female donor in good health, enrolled as a control in a pregnancy study. CDR3s include the opening cysteine and the closing phenylalanine or tryptophan. A D gene is named only where the DNA matches it firmly. Rows may omit the clone size; those that give it use once, few, many or a size class.

v_gene,d_gene,j_gene,len,abundance,CDR3nt,CDR3aa
TRBV28,TRBD1,TRBJ2-7,13,.,TGTGCCAACCCGGACAGGGGCCTTTACGAGCAGTACTTC,CANPDRGLYEQYF
TRBV10-1,.,TRBJ2-5,18,.,TGCGCCAGCAGTGAGTCTTCGGGAGCGGCAGGCCCCCGGGAGACCCAGTACTTC,CASSESSGAAGPRETQYF
TRBV4-3,TRBD1,TRBJ1-2,17,.,TGCGCCAGCAGCCAAGGAACTCCCGGGACAGGGGGCTATGGCTACACCTTC,CASSQGTPGTGGYGYTF
TRBV4-3,.,TRBJ1-1,15,.,TGCGCCAGCAGCCAAGATAGGGGCCAGCTAAATGAAGCTTTCTTT,CASSQDRGQLNEAFF
TRBV5-6,.,TRBJ1-2,14,few,TGTGCCAGCAGCTTATGGGAGGGTACTTATGGCTACACCTTC,CASSLWEGTYGYTF
TRBV7-9,.,TRBJ1-1,13,few,TGTGCCAGCAGCCCAGGGTGGAACACTGAAGCTTTCTTT,CASSPGWNTEAFF
TRBV4-1,.,TRBJ1-1,13,.,TGCGCCAGCAGCCAAGTCTGGGGGCGAAGGGCTTTCTTT,CASSQVWGRRAFF
TRBV14,.,TRBJ2-7,13,.,TGTGCCAGCAGCCAAGTGGGACAATACGAGCAGTACTTC,CASSQVGQYEQYF
TRBV4-1,.,TRBJ1-1,14,.,TGCGCCAGCAGCCCCCCCTCTCTCTCTCCTGAAGCTTTCTTT,CASSPPSLSPEAFF
TRBV10-3,.,TRBJ2-7,16,.,TGTGCCATCAGTGATCCTCTCGGGAAGTTGCCCGGCGAGCAGTACTTC,CAISDPLGKLPGEQYF
TRBV9,.,TRBJ1-4,11,few,TGTGCCAGCAGCGATGGAGGAAAACTGTTTTTT,CASSDGGKLFF
TRBV19,.,TRBJ2-1,11,.,TGTGCCAGTACGTCCGGGGATGAGCAGTTCTTC,CASTSGDEQFF
TRBV5-1,TRBD1,TRBJ1-1,15,.,TGCGCCAGCAGCCCGAGGGGGCGGGAGGACACTGAAGCTTTCTTT,CASSPRGREDTEAFF
TRBV27,.,TRBJ1-1,15,.,TGTGCCAGCAGGACCGCGACAGGCATGAACACTGAAGCTTTCTTT,CASRTATGMNTEAFF
TRBV7-2,TRBD1,TRBJ1-1,17,.,TGTGCCAGCAGCTTAGTCGAGACAGGGGGCCGGGGCACTGAAGCTTTCTTT,CASSLVETGGRGTEAFF
TRBV27,.,TRBJ2-3,15,once,TGTGCCAGCAGTCCTCCGGGTTCGGGCACAGATACGCAGTATTTT,CASSPPGSGTDTQYF
TRBV7-9,TRBD1,TRBJ2-1,16,once,TGTGCCAGCAGCTACGAGGGGGCGAGCGGATACAATGAGCAGTTCTTC,CASSYEGASGYNEQFF
TRBV5-4,TRBD1,TRBJ1-2,17,.,TGTGCCAGCAGCTTGGGGGAACGGATATCAGGGGGCCTCGTCTACACCTTC,CASSLGERISGGLVYTF
TRBV14,TRBD1,TRBJ1-2,17,.,TGTGCCAGCAGCCAAGCCGTCGGGACAGGGGGCTCGTATGGCTACACCTTC,CASSQAVGTGGSYGYTF
TRBV6-1,.,TRBJ1-1,15,.,TGTGCCAGCAGTGAAGCAGGGCAGGGGTACACTGAAGCTTTCTTT,CASSEAGQGYTEAFF
TRBV27,TRBD1,TRBJ1-1,14,.,TGTGCCAGCAGTACCTCCGGGACAGGGACTGAAGCTTTCTTT,CASSTSGTGTEAFF
TRBV21-1,.,TRBJ1-1,14,.,.,CASSPVGQGAEAFF
TRBV5-1,TRBD1,TRBJ2-7,14,.,TGCGCCAGCAGCTTGGCCGGGGACAGAGGCGAGCAGTACTTC,CASSLAGDRGEQYF
TRBV15,.,TRBJ1-4,14,.,TGTGCCACCAGCGCACAGGGAGACTATGAAAAACTGTTTTTT,CATSAQGDYEKLFF
TRBV2,TRBD1,TRBJ1-4,13,.,TGTGCCAGCAGCGGGACAGCAGATGAAAAACTGTTTTTT,CASSGTADEKLFF
TRBV30,.,TRBJ1-1,12,.,TGTGCCTGGAGTCTAACTAGTATAGGAGCTTTCTTT,CAWSLTSIGAFF
TRBV5-4,TRBD1,TRBJ1-2,12,.,TGTGCCATGACTACAGGGGTTAGGGGCTACACCTTC,CAMTTGVRGYTF
TRBV6-6,TRBD1,TRBJ1-2,14,.,TGTGCCAGCAGTCCCAGGGGGAGCTCCTATGGCTACACCTTC,CASSPRGSSYGYTF
TRBV4-3,.,TRBJ1-1,16,few,TGCGCCAGCAGCCAAGATCTGTGGGGGAGGGACACTGAAGCTTTCTTT,CASSQDLWGRDTEAFF
TRBV5-5,TRBD1,TRBJ2-7,15,.,TGTGCCAGCAGCTTGGGACAGGGGGGCTCCTACGAGCAGTACTTC,CASSLGQGGSYEQYF
TRBV7-9,.,TRBJ1-5,15,.,TGTGCCAGCGGCCACGCGGGGGAAGGCAATCAGCCCCAGCATTTT,CASGHAGEGNQPQHF
TRBV9,TRBD1,TRBJ2-7,16,.,TGTGCCAGCAGTCATGGGACAGGGGCCGGTCCCTACGAGCAGTACTTC,CASSHGTGAGPYEQYF
TRBV30,.,TRBJ2-3,15,.,TGTGCCTGTGTCAAGCCCAGGGCCATCACAGATACGCAGTATTTT,CACVKPRAITDTQYF
TRBV9,TRBD2,TRBJ2-3,14,once,TGTGCCAGCGGACTAGCGGGGGAACAAGATACGCAGTATTTT,CASGLAGEQDTQYF
TRBV6-6,TRBD1,TRBJ2-7,15,.,TGTGCCAGCAGTTACTCGACAGGGCTTTCTCACGAGCAGTACTTC,CASSYSTGLSHEQYF
TRBV27,TRBD1,TRBJ2-7,17,.,TGTGCCAGCAGTCAGAAAGCAGGGGGCCCATTAGGCTACGAGCAGTACTTC,CASSQKAGGPLGYEQYF
TRBV7-2,.,TRBJ1-6,16,.,TGTGCCAGCAGCTTAGAATACAGCTCCTATAATTCACCCCTCCACTTT,CASSLEYSSYNSPLHF
TRBV30,.,TRBJ2-1,13,once,TGTGCCTGGAGTGTACAAGTGGCCAATGAGCAGTTCTTC,CAWSVQVANEQFF
TRBV27,.,TRBJ2-1,12,.,TGTGCCAGCAGCCCGGGACAAAATGAGCAGTTCTTC,CASSPGQNEQFF
TRBV14,.,TRBJ2-1,14,.,TGTGCCAGCAGCCTGGCTAGTAGGTTTAGCGAGCAGTTCTTC,CASSLASRFSEQFF
TRBV27,TRBD2,TRBJ2-1,18,.,TGTGCCAGCAAGGGCCGACTAGCGGGGGGCGAGGAATACAATGAGCAGTTCTTC,CASKGRLAGGEEYNEQFF
TRBV7-9,TRBD2,TRBJ2-7,14,.,TGTGCCAGCAGCCCCTCTGGGACTACCTACGAGCAGTACTTC,CASSPSGTTYEQYF
TRBV12-5,TRBD1,TRBJ2-2,14,.,TGTGCTAGTGCCTCGGGACAGGGGTACGGGGAGCTGTTTTTT,CASASGQGYGELFF
TRBV2,.,TRBJ1-2,11,.,TGTGCCACGGGTGCTAACTATGGCTACACCTTC,CATGANYGYTF
TRBV9,.,TRBJ2-5,14,.,TGTGCCAGCAGCGAAACCCCCGAGAAAGTGACCCAGTACTTC,CASSETPEKVTQYF
TRBV11-3,.,TRBJ2-7,12,.,TGTGCCAGCAGCCCGCGTGCGTACGAGCAGTACTTC,CASSPRAYEQYF
TRBV7-9,TRBD2,TRBJ2-5,18,.,TGTGCCAGCAGCTTATTGACTAGCGGGGGAGGGGTAGGAGAGACCCAGTACTTC,CASSLLTSGGGVGETQYF
TRBV5-1,TRBD1,TRBJ2-7,13,.,TGCGCCAGCAGCCCCCGGACAGGGGACGAGCAGTACTTC,CASSPRTGDEQYF
TRBV19,TRBD2,TRBJ2-1,16,.,TGTGCCAGTAGTCTACTAGCGGGGGGACTTTACAATGAGCAGTTCTTC,CASSLLAGGLYNEQFF
TRBV9,TRBD2,TRBJ2-7,14,.,TGTGCCAGCAGCCCTAGCGGGGCCGCCTACGAGCAGTACTTC,CASSPSGAAYEQYF
TRBV12-1,.,TRBJ1-2,19,.,TGTGCCAGCAGCTTTGCGTTAACTAGCTGGGCGACAGGGGACTATGGCTACACCTTC,CASSFALTSWATGDYGYTF
TRBV6-6,.,TRBJ1-2,13,.,TGTGCCAGCAGTTACTCGTCCGGGGATGGCTACACCTTC,CASSYSSGDGYTF
TRBV5-1,TRBD1,TRBJ1-1,14,.,TGCGCCAGCATCTCGGGACAGGGAAACACTGAAGCTTTCTTT,CASISGQGNTEAFF
TRBV29-1,TRBD1,TRBJ2-1,15,.,TGCAGCGTTGTTTTTGGGACAGGGGGCTCGGATGAGCAGTTCTTC,CSVVFGTGGSDEQFF
TRBV7-2,.,TRBJ2-7,11,few,TGTGCCAGCAGCTTACTCTACGAGCAGTACTTC,CASSLLYEQYF
TRBV10-1,.,TRBJ2-2,17,.,TGCGCCAGCAGTGAGTACCGGGCGGGGTGTGACACCGGGGAGCTGTTTTTT,CASSEYRAGCDTGELFF
TRBV7-2,.,TRBJ2-7,18,.,TGTGCCAGGACGGGGTGGAGGCCTCGATCCCCCCTTATCTACGAGCAGTACTTC,CARTGWRPRSPLIYEQYF